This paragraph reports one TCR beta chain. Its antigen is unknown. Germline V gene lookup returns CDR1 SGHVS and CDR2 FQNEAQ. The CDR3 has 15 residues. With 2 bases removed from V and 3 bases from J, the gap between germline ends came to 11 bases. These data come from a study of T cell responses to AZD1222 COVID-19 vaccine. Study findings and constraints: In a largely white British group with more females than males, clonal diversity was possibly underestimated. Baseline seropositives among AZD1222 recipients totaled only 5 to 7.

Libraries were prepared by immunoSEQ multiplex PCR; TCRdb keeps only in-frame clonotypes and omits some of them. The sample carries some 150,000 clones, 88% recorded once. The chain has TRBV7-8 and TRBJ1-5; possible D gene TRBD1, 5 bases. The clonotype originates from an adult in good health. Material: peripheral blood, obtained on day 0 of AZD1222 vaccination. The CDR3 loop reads CASSLLTRVNQPQHF. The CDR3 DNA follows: TGTGCCAGCAGCTTACTCACCAGGGTCAATCAGCCCCAGCATTTT.